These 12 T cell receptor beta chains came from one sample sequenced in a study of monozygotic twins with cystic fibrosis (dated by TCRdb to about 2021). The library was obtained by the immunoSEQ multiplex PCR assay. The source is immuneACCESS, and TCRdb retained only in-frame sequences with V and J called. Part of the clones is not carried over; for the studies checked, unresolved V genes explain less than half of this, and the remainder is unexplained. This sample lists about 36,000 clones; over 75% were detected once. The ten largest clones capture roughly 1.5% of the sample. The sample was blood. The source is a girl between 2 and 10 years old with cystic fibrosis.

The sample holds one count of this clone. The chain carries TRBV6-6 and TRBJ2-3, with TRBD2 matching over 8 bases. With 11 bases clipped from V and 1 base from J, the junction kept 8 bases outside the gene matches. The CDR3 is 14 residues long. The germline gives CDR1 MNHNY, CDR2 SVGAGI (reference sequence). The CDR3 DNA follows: TGTGCCGGTAGCGGGGCAAGTCGCACAGATACGCAGTATTTT. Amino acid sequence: CAGSGASRTDTQYF.

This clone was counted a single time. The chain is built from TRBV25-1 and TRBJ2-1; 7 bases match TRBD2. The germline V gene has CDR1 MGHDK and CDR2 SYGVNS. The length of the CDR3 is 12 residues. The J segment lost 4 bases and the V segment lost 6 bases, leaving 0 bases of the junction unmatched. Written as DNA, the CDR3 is TGTGCCAGCAGGGGGGGGTACAATGAGCAGTTCTTC. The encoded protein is CASRGGYNEQFF.

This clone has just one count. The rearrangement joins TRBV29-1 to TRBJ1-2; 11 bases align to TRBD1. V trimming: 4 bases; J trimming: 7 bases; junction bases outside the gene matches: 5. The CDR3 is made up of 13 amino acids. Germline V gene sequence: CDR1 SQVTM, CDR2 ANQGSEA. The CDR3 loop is CSVGGQGAGGYTF. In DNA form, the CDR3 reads TGCAGCGTTGGTGGACAGGGGGCAGGTGGCTACACCTTC.

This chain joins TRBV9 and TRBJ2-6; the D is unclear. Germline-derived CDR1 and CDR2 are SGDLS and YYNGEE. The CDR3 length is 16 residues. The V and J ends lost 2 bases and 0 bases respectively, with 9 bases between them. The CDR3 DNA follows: TGTGCCAGCAGCGTTGGATCCGTCTCTGGGGCCAACGTCCTGACTTTC. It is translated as CASSVGSVSGANVLTF.

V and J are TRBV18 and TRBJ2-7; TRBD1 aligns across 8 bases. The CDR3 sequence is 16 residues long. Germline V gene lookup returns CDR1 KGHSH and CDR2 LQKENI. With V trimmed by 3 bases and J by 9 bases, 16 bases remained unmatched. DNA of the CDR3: TGTGCCAGCTCACCTCATGGCCCTCAGGGGGCTAGTCCGCAGTACTTC. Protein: CASSPHGPQGASPQYF. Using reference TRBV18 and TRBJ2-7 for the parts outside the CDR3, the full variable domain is NAGVMQNPRHLVRRRGQEARLRCSPMKGHSHVYWYRQLPEEGLKFMVYLQKENIIDESGMPKERFSAEFPKEGPSILRIQQVVRGDSAAYFCASSPHGPQGASPQYFGPGTRLTVT.

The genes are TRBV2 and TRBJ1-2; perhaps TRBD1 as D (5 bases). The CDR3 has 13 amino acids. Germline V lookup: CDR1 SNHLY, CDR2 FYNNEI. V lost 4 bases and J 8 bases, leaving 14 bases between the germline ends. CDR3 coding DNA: TGTGCCAGCAGTGGGGGGACGTTGAGGGGCTACACCTTC. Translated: CASSGGTLRGYTF. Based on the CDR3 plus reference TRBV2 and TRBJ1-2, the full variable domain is EPEVTQTPSHQVTQMGQEVILRCVPISNHLYFYWYRQILGQKVEFLVSFYNNEISEKSEIFDDQFSVERPDGSNFTLKIRSTKLEDSAMYFCASSGGTLRGYTFGSGTRLTVV.

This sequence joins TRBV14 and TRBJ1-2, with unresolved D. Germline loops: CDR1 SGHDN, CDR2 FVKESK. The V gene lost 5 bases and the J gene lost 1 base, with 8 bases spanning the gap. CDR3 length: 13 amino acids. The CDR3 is CASSLKINYGYTF. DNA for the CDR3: TGTGCCAGCAGCTTGAAAATTAACTATGGCTACACCTTC.

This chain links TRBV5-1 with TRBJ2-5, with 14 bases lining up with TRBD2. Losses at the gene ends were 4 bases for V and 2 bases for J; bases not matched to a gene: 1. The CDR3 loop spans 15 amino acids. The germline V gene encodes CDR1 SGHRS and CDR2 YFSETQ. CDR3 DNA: TGCGCCAGCAGCGGACTAGCGGGGGGACAAGAGACCCAGTACTTC. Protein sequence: CASSGLAGGQETQYF. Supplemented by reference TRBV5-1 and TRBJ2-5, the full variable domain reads KAGVTQTPRYLIKTRGQQVTLSCSPISGHRSVSWYQQTPGQGLQFLFEYFSETQRNKGNFPGRFSGRQFSNSRSEMNVSTLELGDSALYLCASSGLAGGQETQYFGPGTRLLVL.

CDR3 loop: CASSPLGSVGNTEAFF. The CDR3 DNA reads as TGTGCCAGCTCACCTTTGGGTAGTGTAGGGAACACTGAAGCTTTCTTT. The chain is built from TRBV18 and TRBJ1-1, with D uncertain. In germline, CDR1 is KGHSH, CDR2 LQKENI. Trimming stripped 3 bases from V and 1 base from J, with 15 bases between. The CDR3 spans 16 residues.

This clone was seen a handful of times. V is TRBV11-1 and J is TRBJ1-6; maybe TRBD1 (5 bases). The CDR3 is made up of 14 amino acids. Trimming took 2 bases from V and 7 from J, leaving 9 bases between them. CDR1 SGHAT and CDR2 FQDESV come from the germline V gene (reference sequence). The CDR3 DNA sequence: TGTGCCAGCAGCTTAAGGGCAGGGAATTCACCCCTCCACTTT. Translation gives CASSLRAGNSPLHF.

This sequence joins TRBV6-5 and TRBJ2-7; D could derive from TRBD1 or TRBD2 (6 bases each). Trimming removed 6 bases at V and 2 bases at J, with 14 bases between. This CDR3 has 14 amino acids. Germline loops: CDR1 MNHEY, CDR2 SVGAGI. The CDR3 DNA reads TGTGCCAGCAGCCCTCGGGGGCCTGCCTACGAGCAGTACTTC. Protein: CASSPRGPAYEQYF.

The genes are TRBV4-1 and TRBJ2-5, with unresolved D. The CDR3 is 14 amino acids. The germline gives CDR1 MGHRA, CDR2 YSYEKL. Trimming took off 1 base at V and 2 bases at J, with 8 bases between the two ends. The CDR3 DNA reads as TGCGCCAGCAGCCAAGCTGCTACACAAGAGACCCAGTACTTC. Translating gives CASSQAATQETQYF.